This T cell receptor beta chain emerged from a study of molecular identifiers for immune sequencing clone quantification (dated by TCRdb to about 2018). At the level of the whole study: For a replicate experiment, RNA from approximately 20,000 or 100,000 naive CD8 T cells was divided into five aliquots, and four of the five aliquots were sequenced. This methods study used CD8 T cells to benchmark TCR RNA copy counting and molecular-identifier clustering-based TCR repertoire sequencing (MIDCIRS). Paper-wide results and their limitations: Highly expanded clone sizes could be underestimated if identical TCR molecules share a barcode. About 3 recovered TCR RNA copies per cell were obtained by modeling, versus roughly 10 by digital PCR, implying a capture efficiency of about 30%. A single cell's worth of spiked-in Jurkat TCR RNA was reported detectable even among 750,000 to 1,000,000 naive CD8 T cells. In CMV-specific effector cells, clones with more than 20 RNA copies accounted for over 97% of molecules, whereas in naive cells such clones accounted for under 1%. When barcode sub-clustering was left out, chimeric consensus sequences inflated TCR diversity, with chimeras reaching as high as 47%. Naive libraries contained spiked-in Jurkat TCR RNA (roughly ten copies' worth), which is not part of the donor repertoire.

The CDR3, cysteine through phenylalanine, is 15 amino acids long. Left in the record is the CDR3 DNA by itself, 45 bases read in frame from the first base. V and J lose 4 bases and 8 bases, and a span of 18 bases separates them. The germline V gene encodes CDR1 SGHAT and CDR2 FQNNGV. Libraries of naive CD8 T cells were generated from roughly 21,000 to 960,000 sorted cells, with 10%, 30% or 50% of the purified RNA used. On a BD FACSAria II, naive CD8 T cells were FACS-sorted as CD8+CD4-CCR7+CD45RA+ and collected into RLT Plus buffer. To test detection sensitivity, Jurkat RNA equal to around 11 TCR copies was added to samples of 20,000-1,000,000 naive CD8 T cells. CD8 T cells were enriched with RosetteSep CD8+ T Cell Enrichment Cocktail and Ficoll-Paque, followed by ACK red cell lysis. This clonotype was observed at least ten times. Its antigen remains undetermined. The input lacks base qualities; no much larger clone sits a single base away.

Receptor amplification or capture employed PCR. Data came from an Illumina HiSeq 4000. Preparation of bulk TCR libraries followed a previously described approach, with the TCR primers listed in Table S5. The Qiagen AllPrep DNA/RNA kit was used to purify total RNA. Before analysis, reads from multiple sequencing runs of one library were combined. Under the source paper's analysis protocol: Reads were retained only if an exact TCR constant sequence was present, and the retained reads were trimmed to 150 nt and grouped according to their 12-nt molecular barcodes. Reads in each barcode group were sub-clustered using a 15% Levenshtein threshold, and a quality-weighted consensus sequence was built for each RNA molecule. Non-functional sequences were excluded, and lower-count sequences lying one edit away from another sequence were also excluded. Based on a fit of two negative binomial distributions, barcode sub-clusters having less than 20% of the maximum read count were discarded. TCRdb reworked the public reads: Q25 trimming with fastp, MiXCR clone assembly, productive beta chains retained. Merged by CDR3 protein, the rows form single entries marked with the most common genes and DNA. The V and J calls and clone size come from TCRdb's table, not from the authors' own analysis. Counted in this sample were 250,000 to 400,000 distinct CDR3 sequences; around 21% of them appeared once. The ten most abundant clones make up under 0.95% of the sample.

The clonotype comes from a human donor in good health. Some libraries in this study had Jurkat cell RNA spiked in. This receptor chain uses TRBV11-2 and TRBJ2-1; the D call is tentative, TRBD1 or TRBD2, as each matches 5 bases. The sequenced sample consisted of naive CD8+ T cells from blood, with Jurkat cell RNA spiked in. The cell subset or site tag for this specimen amounts to: FACS-sorted CD8+CD4-CCR7+CD45RA+ naive T cells. For the CDR3, the sequence is CASSSGRNFGHEQFF. The nucleotide sequence is TGTGCCAGCAGCTCGGGGCGCAACTTTGGCCATGAGCAGTTCTTC.